This TCR beta chain was identified in a study of cytomegalovirus exposure and HLA in healthy donors. Overall study results and limits: A later analysis reportedly found fewer N-insertions in an Asian-associated ancestry cluster than the roughly 670-donor mean. A later analysis associated some 16,000 TCR beta sequences with HLA alleles at a 0.05 false discovery rate.

The ends were cut back, 2 bases at V and 5 bases at J, with 21 bases in the middle. The CDR3 runs 17 residues. Germline V gene lookup returns CDR1 MDHEN and CDR2 SYDVKM. It was with 60 Vbeta and 13 Jbeta primers that the PCR ran. Measured with immunoSEQ multiplex PCR; TCRdb has only the in-frame clones, and not every one. The sample yields over 85,000 clones, 76% seen once. Turning to this clone: Its antigen is still unknown.

The chain couples TRBV28 to TRBJ2-5; D is perhaps TRBD2 (6 bases). The receptor's source is a man aged 25 to 40 in good health and CMV-seropositive. The specimen was PBMCs. The CDR3 DNA sequence: TGTGCCAGCAGTTTAAGGGCGGGGCGAACTCGAACGGAGACCCAGTACTTC. Its protein product is CASSLRAGRTRTETQYF.